The 31 T cell receptor beta chains presented below share a single source sample, sequenced in a study of blood T cell repertoires in COVID-19. Sequencing used immunoSEQ multiplex PCR; TCRdb keeps in-frame clones, though not all of them. The sample contains about 160,000 clones, around 82% of which appear only once. The sample was PBMCs or T cells enriched from blood (not recorded which). Receptor source: a man in his 60s who had recovered from COVID-19.

This rearrangement joins TRBV5-1 to TRBJ1-2, with D unresolved. Germline CDR1 SGHRS, CDR2 YFSETQ. Trimming pared 5 bases from V and 4 bases from J, leaving 15 bases between. The CDR3 extends over 14 amino acids. In nucleotides, the CDR3 is TGCGCCAGCAGTTTTCCAGCGGCGGGCTATGGCTACACCTTC. Its translation: CASSFPAAGYGYTF.

V usage is TRBV7-9 and J usage is TRBJ1-1, with unresolved D. Germline V lookup: CDR1 SEHNR, CDR2 FQNEAQ (reference sequence). The V gene lost 3 bases and the J gene lost 4 bases, with 9 bases spanning the gap. There are 13 residues in the CDR3. CDR3: CASSFGSLTEAFF. In DNA form, the CDR3 reads TGTGCCAGCAGCTTTGGGAGCCTCACTGAAGCTTTCTTT. Looking up the rest from reference TRBV7-9 and TRBJ1-1 gives the full variable domain: DTGVSQNPRHKITKRGQNVTFRCDPISEHNRLYWYRQTLGQGPEFLTYFQNEAQLEKSRLLSDRFSAERPKGSFSTLEIQRTEQGDSAMYLCASSFGSLTEAFFGQGTRLTVV.

The chain joins TRBV3-1 (or the pseudogene TRBV3-2) to TRBJ2-1, with 7 bases lining up with TRBD2. This CDR3 is 15 amino acids long. V gave up 2 bases and J gave up 4 bases; unmatched junction bases: 5. Germline loops: CDR1 LGHDT, CDR2 YNNKEL (reference sequence). CDR3 protein: CASSQMGEGYNEQFF. The CDR3 nucleotides are TGTGCCAGCAGCCAAATGGGGGAGGGGTACAATGAGCAGTTCTTC.

The CDR3 DNA is TGTGCCAGCAGTTTGGGGGGACAGGGAGGCAATCAGCCCCAGCATTTT. This sequence encodes CASSLGGQGGNQPQHF. The rearrangement uses TRBV27 and TRBJ1-5, with TRBD1 matching over 9 bases. Germline V CDR1 and CDR2: MNHEY, SMNVEV (reference sequence). The CDR3 totals 16 residues. The ends lost 3 bases at V and 2 bases at J; junction bases unmatched: 5.

This rearrangement joins TRBV7-9 to TRBJ2-7, with a weak D call TRBD2 (7 bases). CDR3 length equals 15 residues. Germline values: CDR1 SEHNR, CDR2 FQNEAQ (reference sequence). V lost 5 bases, J lost 2 bases, and 16 bases lay in between. CDR3 nucleotide sequence: TGTGCCAGCAGCGCGGGGGCGGGGAGTACCTACGAGCAGTACTTC. Its protein product is CASSAGAGSTYEQYF.

This chain joins TRBV21-1 and TRBJ1-6. TRBV21-1 is termed a pseudogene. The CDR3 runs to 16 residues. The CDR3 loop reads CATRNETSSYNSPLHF. CDR3 nucleotides: TGTGCCACCCGTAATGAAACTAGCTCCTATAATTCACCCCTCCACTTT.

This chain connects TRBV5-1 to TRBJ1-1; D gene ambiguous. Trimming shortened V by 6 bases and J by 4 bases, and 16 bases separated the two germline ends. This CDR3 spans 14 amino acids. The V gene's germline CDR1 is SGHRS and CDR2 YFSETQ. CDR3 loop: CASTKWASSTEAFF. The CDR3 bases are TGCGCCAGCACCAAATGGGCATCGAGCACTGAAGCTTTCTTT.

The J gene is TRBJ2-3, the V gene TRBV6-1; 8 nucleotides match TRBD1. V lost 3 bases, J lost 4 bases, and 6 bases stayed unmatched. The CDR3 sequence is 15 residues long. Germline V gene data show CDR1 as MNHNS and CDR2 as SASEGT. The CDR3 protein is CASSEPGQVPDTQYF. The CDR3 DNA is TGTGCCAGCAGTGAGCCGGGACAGGTGCCAGATACGCAGTATTTT.

V usage is TRBV28 and J usage is TRBJ2-1, with TRBD1 identical over 9 bases. After removal of 7 bases from V and 2 bases from J, the junction contained 6 bases not matched to a gene. There are 15 residues in the CDR3. Germline V lookup: CDR1 MDHEN, CDR2 SYDVKM. The CDR3 nucleotides read TGTGCCAGCACCCTAGGACAGGGGCCCTACAATGAGCAGTTCTTC. The encoded protein is CASTLGQGPYNEQFF.

The chain carries TRBV5-1 and TRBJ2-1; 10 bases align to TRBD1. Germline CDR1 reads SGHRS; CDR2 reads YFSETQ. The ends lost 4 bases at V and 7 bases at J; junction bases unmatched: 8. CDR3 length: 15 amino acids. The CDR3 protein is CASSNRDRGENEQFF. In DNA, the CDR3 is TGCGCCAGCAGCAACCGGGACAGGGGCGAAAATGAGCAGTTCTTC.

The chain employs TRBV19 and TRBJ2-5; 9 positions agree with TRBD2. The CDR3 contains 16 residues. CDR1 is LNHDA and CDR2 is SQIVND in the germline V gene (reference sequence). The V segment lost 3 bases and the J segment 2 bases; nucleotides outside the gene matches: 7. This CDR3 reads CASSIFSGGGQETQYF. CDR3 bases: TGTGCCAGTAGTATCTTTAGCGGGGGTGGACAAGAGACCCAGTACTTC.

This clone was seen a handful of times. The chain uses TRBV27 and TRBJ1-2; tentative D call: TRBD1 (5 bases). This CDR3 has 14 amino acids. V was cut by 5 bases and J by 5 bases, with 15 bases left in between. The germline CDR1 and CDR2 sequences are MNHEY and SMNVEV (reference sequence). CDR3 nucleotide sequence: TGTGCCAGCAGTCCCTTGACGGGGGTTTATGGCTACACCTTC. It encodes CASSPLTGVYGYTF.

This sequence joins TRBV5-1 and TRBJ2-7, with D possibly being TRBD2 (6 bases). The CDR3 contains 16 residues. The germline V gene has CDR1 SGHRS and CDR2 YFSETQ. V shed 6 bases and J shed 0 bases, with 19 bases lying between them. CDR3: CASTPRGGGSSYEQYF. Written as DNA, the CDR3 is TGCGCCAGCACGCCCCGAGGTGGGGGGAGCTCCTACGAGCAGTACTTC.

V gene TRBV6-5 combines with J gene TRBJ1-3; 8 bases are shared with TRBD1. CDR1 MNHEY and CDR2 SVGAGI come from the germline V gene. CDR3 length equals 15 residues. The V and J ends lost 6 bases and 4 bases, in that order; junction bases with no gene match: 8. The CDR3 DNA reads TGTGCCAGCAGCAGGGGACAGGTCGCGGGAAACACCATATATTTT. Residues: CASSRGQVAGNTIYF.

The table lists this clone with a count of one. The chain joins TRBV7-8 to TRBJ2-3; 14 nucleotides agree with TRBD2. The CDR3 consists of 17 residues. The germline CDR1 and CDR2 sequences are SGHVS and FQNEAQ. V shed 3 bases and J 5 bases; nucleotides not matched to a gene: 7. In nucleotides, the CDR3 is TGTGCCAGCAGCTTCCGACTAGCGGGGGGGGATAAAGATACGCAGTATTTT. It is translated as CASSFRLAGGDKDTQYF.

The V and J genes are TRBV5-4 and TRBJ2-1, with 12 bases that match TRBD2. The J segment lost 6 bases and the V segment lost 4 bases, leaving 11 bases of the junction unmatched. CDR1 and CDR2 (germline): SGHNT, YYREEE (reference sequence). The CDR3 loop spans 17 amino acids. Written as DNA, the CDR3 is TGTGCCAGCAGCCCCAACCACCTAGCGGGAGGGGGCAATGAGCAGTTCTTC. Its protein is CASSPNHLAGGGNEQFF.

This chain links TRBV19 with TRBJ1-3; the D gene is possibly TRBD1 (5 bases). The CDR3 is made up of 16 amino acids. Germline V gene sequence: CDR1 LNHDA, CDR2 SQIVND (reference sequence). Trimming shortened V by 8 bases and J by 0 bases, and 17 bases separated the two germline ends. The CDR3 loop reads CASGGGQVISGNTIYF. The CDR3 DNA sequence: TGTGCCAGTGGGGGAGGCCAGGTGATCTCTGGAAACACCATATATTTT.

The genes are TRBV6-2 or TRBV6-3 and TRBJ2-5, with TRBD2 as a possible D gene (6 bases). The V gene lost 2 bases and the J gene lost 5 bases, with 12 bases spanning the gap. The CDR3 is 14 amino acids. Germline CDR1 MNHEY, CDR2 SVGEGT. The CDR3 reads CASSYRRDGETQYF. The CDR3 coding sequence is TGTGCCAGCAGTTACAGGCGGGATGGGGAGACCCAGTACTTC.

The genes are TRBV19 and TRBJ1-3; tentative D call: TRBD1 (6 bases). Trimming shortened V by 7 bases and J by 0 bases, and 10 bases separated the two germline ends. Germline CDR1 and CDR2: LNHDA and SQIVND (reference sequence). This CDR3 is 14 amino acids long. For the CDR3, the DNA is TGTGCCAGTATCCGGGACAACTCTGGAAACACCATATATTTT. This gives the protein CASIRDNSGNTIYF.

The chain links TRBV10-3 to TRBJ2-3; 7 nucleotides match TRBD2. This CDR3 comprises 16 residues. The V segment lost 1 base and the J segment 3 bases; nucleotides outside the gene matches: 7. The germline gives CDR1 ENHRY, CDR2 SYGVKD. The CDR3 region is CAISEYGRGGTDTQYF. The CDR3 region has the DNA TGTGCCATCAGTGAGTATGGTCGGGGAGGGACAGATACGCAGTATTTT.

The genes are TRBV28 and TRBJ2-3; D might be TRBD1 (7 bases). CDR1 is MDHEN, CDR2 SYDVKM, per germline. The CDR3 is 16 amino acids. Trimming pared 4 bases from V and 1 base from J, leaving 15 bases between. CDR3 loop: CASSSPRGEGTDTQYF. Written as DNA, the CDR3 is TGTGCCAGCAGTTCCCCCAGGGGGGAGGGCACAGATACGCAGTATTTT.

For the CDR3, the DNA is TGTGCCAGCAGTGAACGGGGCCGGGGGGAAGCTTTCTTT. Its translation is CASSERGRGEAFF. This chain uses TRBV6-1 with TRBJ1-1; a possible D gene is TRBD1 (5 bases). V was shortened by 2 bases and J by 8 bases, with 12 bases between the two germline ends. This CDR3 region has 13 residues. Germline CDR1 and CDR2: MNHNS and SASEGT.

This clone was detected once. This chain connects TRBV30 to TRBJ2-3; 7 bases are a match to TRBD2. The CDR3 covers 15 residues. V was clipped by 0 bases and J by 1 base; unmatched bases: 4. CDR1 is GTSNPN, CDR2 SVGIG, per germline (reference sequence). The CDR3 DNA is TGTGCCTGGAGTGTACGGAGCGGGGGCACAGATACGCAGTATTTT. Residues: CAWSVRSGGTDTQYF. Combining the CDR3 with reference TRBV30 and TRBJ2-3 gives the whole variable domain SQTIHQWPATLVQPVGSPLSLECTVEGTSNPNLYWYRQAAGRGLQLLFYSVGIGQISSEVPQNLSASRPQDRQFILSSKKLLLSDSGFYLCAWSVRSGGTDTQYFGPGTRLTVL.

The V call is TRBV7-8, the J call TRBJ2-7, with 9 positions matching TRBD1. This CDR3 spans 16 amino acids. Germline CDR1 is SGHVS and CDR2 is FQNEAQ. After removal of 2 bases from V and 6 bases from J, the junction contained 11 bases not matched to a gene. DNA of the CDR3: TGTGCCAGCAGCTTAAGGCCCGGGACAGGGAGTTCCGAGCAGTACTTC. Its translation is CASSLRPGTGSSEQYF.

CDR3 region: CASSSLGRASNEQFF. The CDR3, as DNA: TGTGCCAGCAGCTCCCTGGGGAGGGCCAGTAATGAGCAGTTCTTC. V and J are TRBV7-2 and TRBJ2-1, with 7 bases that match TRBD2. Germline assignment: CDR1 SGHTA and CDR2 FQGNSA. The CDR3 sequence is 15 residues long. J was trimmed by 7 bases and V by 4 bases; bases with no gene match: 10.

CDR3 sequence reads: CASHMRRAGQTFEKLFF. Here the CDR3 DNA reads TGTGCCAGCCACATGAGGAGGGCAGGGCAGACCTTTGAAAAACTGTTTTTT. The V call is TRBV30, the J call TRBJ1-4; weak D call: TRBD1 (5 bases). The CDR3 is 17 residues long. Germline V gives CDR1 GTSNPN, CDR2 SVGIG (reference sequence). V was cut by 8 bases and J by 7 bases, with 29 bases left in between.

A few counts support this clone. The chain recombines TRBV24-1 with TRBJ2-1, with 13 bases lining up with TRBD2. Germline V gene data show CDR1 as KGHDR and CDR2 as SFDVKD. Trimming cost V 9 bases and J 9 bases; bases outside gene matches: 7. This CDR3 is built from 14 residues. DNA for the CDR3: TGTGCCACCGAAACTAGCGGGGGGGCCGGTGAGCAGTTCTTC. This codes for CATETSGGAGEQFF.

This chain links TRBV5-1 with TRBJ1-6, with TRBD1 matching over 10 bases. Germline CDR1 reads SGHRS; CDR2 reads YFSETQ. With 1 base clipped from V and 7 bases from J, the junction kept 2 bases outside the gene matches. The CDR3 is 15 amino acids. CDR3 sequence: CASSLSTGGNSPLHF. The DNA of the CDR3 is TGCGCCAGCAGCTTGTCGACAGGGGGCAATTCACCCCTCCACTTT.

The chain joins TRBV20-1 to TRBJ1-4; D gene ambiguous. The CDR3 has 11 amino acids. The V gene lost 0 bases and the J gene lost 12 bases, with 8 bases spanning the gap. From germline, CDR1 is DFQATT and CDR2 SNEGSKA (reference sequence). The CDR3 reads CSARENRELFF. The CDR3 DNA reads TGCAGTGCTAGAGAAAACCGGGAACTGTTTTTT.

The chain uses TRBV6-2 or TRBV6-3 and TRBJ1-5; 7 nucleotides line up with TRBD1. CDR3 length: 18 residues. V shed 0 bases, J shed 3 bases, and the junction held 11 bases outside the gene matches. The germline V gene encodes CDR1 MNHEY and CDR2 SVGEGT. CDR3 in DNA: TGTGCCAGCAGTTACTCTCTTTATGGGACAGACTTCAATCAGCCCCAGCATTTT. It yields the protein CASSYSLYGTDFNQPQHF.

The chain joins TRBV9 to TRBJ2-1; 7 nucleotides align to TRBD2. CDR1 is SGDLS, CDR2 YYNGEE, per germline. CDR3 length: 15 residues. The trim removed 2 bases at V and 3 bases at J, leaving 5 bases unmatched. CDR3 bases: TGTGCCAGCAGCGTCTTAGCGGGTGGCTACAATGAGCAGTTCTTC. Its protein is CASSVLAGGYNEQFF. The complete variable domain, with remaining parts taken from reference TRBV9 and TRBJ2-1, reads DSGVTQTPKHLITATGQRVTLRCSPRSGDLSVYWYQQSLDQGLQFLIQYYNGEERAKGNILERFSAQQFPDLHSELNLSSLELGDSALYFCASSVLAGGYNEQFFGPGTRLTVL.